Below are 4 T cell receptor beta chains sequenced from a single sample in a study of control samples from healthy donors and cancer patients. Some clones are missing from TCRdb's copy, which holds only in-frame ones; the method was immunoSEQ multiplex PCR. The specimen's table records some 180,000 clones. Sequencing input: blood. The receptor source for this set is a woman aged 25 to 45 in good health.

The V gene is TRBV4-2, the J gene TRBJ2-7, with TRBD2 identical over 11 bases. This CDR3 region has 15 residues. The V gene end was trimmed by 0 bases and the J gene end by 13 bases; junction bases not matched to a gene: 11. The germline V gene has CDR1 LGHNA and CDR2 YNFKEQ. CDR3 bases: TGTGCCAGCAGCCAAGATCTAGCGGGGGGCTTTATTACCTACTTC. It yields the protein CASSQDLAGGFITYF.

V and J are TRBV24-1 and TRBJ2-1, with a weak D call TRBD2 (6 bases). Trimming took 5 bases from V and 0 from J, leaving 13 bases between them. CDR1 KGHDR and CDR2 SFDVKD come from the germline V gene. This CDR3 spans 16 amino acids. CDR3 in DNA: TGTGCCACCAGTGCAGGAGGGCAGGGCTCCTACAATGAGCAGTTCTTC. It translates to CATSAGGQGSYNEQFF.

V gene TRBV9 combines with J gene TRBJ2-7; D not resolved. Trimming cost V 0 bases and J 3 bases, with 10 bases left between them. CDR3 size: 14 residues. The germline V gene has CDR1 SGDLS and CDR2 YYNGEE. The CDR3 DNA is TGTGCCAGCAGCGTAGCTGCGGACGTCTACGAGCAGTACTTC. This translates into CASSVAADVYEQYF.

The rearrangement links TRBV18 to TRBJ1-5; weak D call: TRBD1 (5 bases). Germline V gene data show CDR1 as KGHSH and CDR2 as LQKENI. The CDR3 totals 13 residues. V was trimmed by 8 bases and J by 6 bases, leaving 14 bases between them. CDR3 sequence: CASLDSEGQPQHF. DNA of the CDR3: TGTGCCAGCCTCGACAGTGAGGGTCAGCCCCAGCATTTT.